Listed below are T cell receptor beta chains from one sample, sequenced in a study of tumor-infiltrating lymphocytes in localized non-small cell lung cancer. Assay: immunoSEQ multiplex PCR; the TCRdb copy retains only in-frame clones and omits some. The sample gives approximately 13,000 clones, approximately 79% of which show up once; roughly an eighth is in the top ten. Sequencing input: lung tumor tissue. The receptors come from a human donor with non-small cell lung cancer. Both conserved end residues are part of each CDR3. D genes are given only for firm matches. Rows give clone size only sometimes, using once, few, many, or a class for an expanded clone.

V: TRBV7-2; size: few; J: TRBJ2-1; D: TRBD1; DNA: TGTGCCAGCACCGACAGGGGAGGAACCTACAATGAGCAGTTCTTC; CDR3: CASTDRGGTYNEQFF
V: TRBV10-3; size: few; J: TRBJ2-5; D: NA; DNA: TGTGCCATCAGTGAGCTGTTTCAAGAGACCCAGTACTTC; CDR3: CAISELFQETQYF
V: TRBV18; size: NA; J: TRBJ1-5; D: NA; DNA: TGTGCCAGCTCACCCGAACCCAATCAGCCCCAGCATTTT; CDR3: CASSPEPNQPQHF
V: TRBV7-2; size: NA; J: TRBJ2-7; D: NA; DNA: TGTGCCAGCAGCCTAACTGACTACGAGCAGTACTTC; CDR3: CASSLTDYEQYF
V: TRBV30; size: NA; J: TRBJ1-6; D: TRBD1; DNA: TGTGCCTGGAGCTTGGGACAGGGGAATTCACCCCTCCACTTT; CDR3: CAWSLGQGNSPLHF
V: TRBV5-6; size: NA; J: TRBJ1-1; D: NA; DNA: TGTGCCAGCAGCTTGGGCAGGGTTAACACTGAAGCTTTCTTT; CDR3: CASSLGRVNTEAFF
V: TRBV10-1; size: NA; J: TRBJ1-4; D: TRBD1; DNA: TGCGCCAGCAGTAGGGACAGGGCGGGGGAAAAACTGTTTTTT; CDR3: CASSRDRAGEKLFF
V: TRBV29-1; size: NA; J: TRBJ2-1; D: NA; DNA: TGCAGCGCATTAATGCCCCGTTCTTACAATGAGCAGTTCTTC; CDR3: CSALMPRSYNEQFF
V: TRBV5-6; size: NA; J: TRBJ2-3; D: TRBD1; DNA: TGTGCCAGCAGCTTGGTGCAGGGGGGCACAGATACGCAGTATTTT; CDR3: CASSLVQGGTDTQYF
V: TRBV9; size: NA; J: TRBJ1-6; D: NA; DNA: TGTGCCAGCAGCGCGCGGACAGTCGGTTCACCCCTCCACTTT; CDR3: CASSARTVGSPLHF